The 22 T cell receptor beta chains below all came from one sample that was sequenced in a study of cytomegalovirus exposure and HLA in healthy donors. The study ran its PCR with 60 Vbeta and 13 Jbeta primers. Only in-frame clones appear in the TCRdb table, and some are missing; sequencing was by immunoSEQ multiplex PCR. The sample includes about 100,000 clones, about 80% of them seen just once. Sequencing was performed on PBMCs. These receptors came from a man aged 35 to 55 in good health and CMV-seropositive.

This clone was picked up a small number of times. The genes are TRBV7-8 and TRBJ1-3; D is unresolved. Germline V gene data show CDR1 as SGHVS and CDR2 as FQNEAQ. The CDR3 covers 17 residues. V lost 1 base, J lost 0 bases, and 13 bases lay in between. The CDR3 loop is CASSLVSRHYSGNTIYF. The CDR3 nucleotides read TGTGCCAGCAGCTTAGTATCCCGACATTACTCTGGAAACACCATATATTTT.

J is TRBJ2-3 and V is TRBV15, with 10 bases fitting TRBD2. Germline trimming cut 3 bases from V and 6 bases from J; bases unmatched to any gene: 3. Per germline, CDR1 LNHNV and CDR2 YYDKDF (reference sequence). The CDR3 covers 14 residues. The CDR3 DNA sequence: TGTGCCACCAGCAGTCCAGCGGGGGGGGATACGCAGTATTTT. Amino acid sequence: CATSSPAGGDTQYF.

The chain uses TRBV7-8 and TRBJ1-1; D might be TRBD1 (5 bases). The CDR3 is 15 amino acids. CDR1 and CDR2 from the germline V gene are SGHVS and FQNEAQ. V lost 3 bases to trimming and J lost 4 bases, with 15 bases between them. The CDR3, as DNA: TGTGCCAGCAGCTTCTCTGGGGCTGTCGGCACTGAAGCTTTCTTT. Encoded protein: CASSFSGAVGTEAFF.

This clone appeared a single time. The V gene is TRBV28, the J gene TRBJ2-2, with TRBD1 as a possible D gene (6 bases). Trimming stripped 6 bases from V and 5 bases from J, with 16 bases between. Per the germline V gene, CDR1 is MDHEN and CDR2 is SYDVKM. The CDR3 has 15 amino acids. CDR3 protein: CASRLQGIRTGELFF. The CDR3 DNA reads as TGTGCCAGCAGACTACAGGGAATTCGGACCGGGGAGCTGTTTTTT.

Written as DNA, the CDR3 is TGTGCCACCGCCGGCGGGGGGGGCACCGGGGAGCTGTTTTTT. Translated: CATAGGGGTGELFF. This chain links TRBV15 with TRBJ2-2, with TRBD2 identical over 9 bases. Losses at the gene ends were 8 bases for V and 4 bases for J; bases not matched to a gene: 5. The CDR3 has 14 amino acids. Germline CDR1 reads LNHNV; CDR2 reads YYDKDF (reference sequence).

This clone was detected a few times. The chain links TRBV2 to TRBJ2-2; no firm D call. The ends were cut back, 0 bases at V and 2 bases at J, with 10 bases in the middle. From germline, CDR1 is SNHLY and CDR2 FYNNEI. The CDR3 sequence is 16 residues long. The CDR3 DNA reads as TGTGCCAGCAGTGAAGCATGGGCAGCCAACACCGGGGAGCTGTTTTTT. As protein: CASSEAWAANTGELFF.

The gene calls are TRBV7-9 and TRBJ2-5; D not resolved. The CDR3 covers 17 residues. V lost 3 bases to trimming and J lost 0 bases, with 17 bases between them. The germline V gene has CDR1 SEHNR and CDR2 FQNEAQ (reference sequence). In nucleotides, the CDR3 is TGTGCCAGCAGCTTCGGAGCGCGAGAAGGCCACCAAGAGACCCAGTACTTC. Its protein is CASSFGAREGHQETQYF.

This CDR3 reads CAISGGDQPQHF. In DNA, the CDR3 is TGTGCCATCAGTGGGGGGGATCAGCCCCAGCATTTT. The chain employs TRBV10-3 and TRBJ1-5; TRBD1 might be the D (5 bases). Trimming removed 4 bases at V and 5 bases at J, with 6 bases between. The CDR3 is 12 amino acids. The V gene's germline CDR1 is ENHRY and CDR2 SYGVKD.

This clone occurred a few times. The J gene is TRBJ2-3, the V gene TRBV5-1; 10 bases line up with TRBD2. With 7 bases clipped from V and 1 base from J, the junction kept 9 bases outside the gene matches. Looked up from germline, CDR1 is SGHRS and CDR2 is YFSETQ. The CDR3 has 16 residues. This CDR3 is CASRSLAGAGTDTQYF. Written as DNA, the CDR3 is TGCGCCAGCCGGAGCCTAGCGGGGGCCGGCACAGATACGCAGTATTTT. Combining the CDR3 with reference TRBV5-1 and TRBJ2-3 gives the whole variable domain KAGVTQTPRYLIKTRGQQVTLSCSPISGHRSVSWYQQTPGQGLQFLFEYFSETQRNKGNFPGRFSGRQFSNSRSEMNVSTLELGDSALYLCASRSLAGAGTDTQYFGPGTRLTVL.

The V and J genes are TRBV29-1 and TRBJ1-1; the D gene is possibly TRBD1 (6 bases). The CDR3 covers 14 residues. V shed 6 bases and J shed 5 bases, with 19 bases lying between them. Germline V gene sequence: CDR1 SQVTM, CDR2 ANQGSEA. The CDR3: CSVEFTGQGTEAFF. The CDR3 bases are TGCAGCGTCGAGTTTACCGGGCAGGGGACTGAAGCTTTCTTT. Looking up the rest from reference TRBV29-1 and TRBJ1-1 gives the full variable domain: SAVISQKPSRDICQRGTSLTIQCQVDSQVTMMFWYRQQPGQSLTLIATANQGSEATYESGFVIDKFPISRPNLTFSTLTVSNMSPEDSSIYLCSVEFTGQGTEAFFGQGTRLTVV.

Only a few counts were recorded for this clone. The rearrangement uses TRBV15 and TRBJ2-3, with 10 bases matching TRBD1. Per the germline V gene, CDR1 is LNHNV and CDR2 is YYDKDF (reference sequence). The CDR3 has 14 amino acids. Unmatched junction bases numbered 4, after V lost 6 bases and J lost 4 bases. In nucleotides, the CDR3 is TGTGCCACCAGAGGGACAGGGGCCCCAGATACGCAGTATTTT. As protein: CATRGTGAPDTQYF.

The sample holds a few counts of this clone. CDR3: CASSRGGETGELFF. As DNA, the CDR3 is TGCGCCAGCAGCCGCGGGGGGGAGACCGGGGAGCTGTTTTTT. The V and J genes are TRBV5-1 and TRBJ2-2; 9 bases are a match to TRBD2. The junction had 3 bases not matched to a gene; V was cut back by 4 bases and J by 5 bases. The V gene's germline CDR1 is SGHRS and CDR2 YFSETQ. This CDR3 spans 14 amino acids.

This clone was seen only a few times. The CDR3 reads CASSGPRGIGELFF. CDR3 sequence (DNA): TGTGCCAGCAGCGGACCCAGGGGGATCGGGGAGCTGTTTTTT. The V call is TRBV9, the J call TRBJ2-2, with 7 nucleotides matching TRBD1. Per the germline V gene, CDR1 is SGDLS and CDR2 is YYNGEE. The CDR3 has 14 amino acids. Trimming removed 3 bases from V and 7 bases from J; junction bases left unmatched: 6.

This clone was seen a handful of times. CDR3 sequence (DNA): TGTGCCACCAGCAGAGATCAGGCTAGCGGGTTCTCCTACGAGCAGTACTTC. It translates to CATSRDQASGFSYEQYF. J is TRBJ2-7 and V is TRBV15, with 8 bases that match TRBD2. J was trimmed by 0 bases and V by 0 bases; bases with no gene match: 7. The CDR3 extends over 17 amino acids. Germline loops: CDR1 LNHNV, CDR2 YYDKDF (reference sequence).

This chain uses TRBV5-1 with TRBJ1-5; D uncertain. Germline CDR1 is SGHRS and CDR2 is YFSETQ. V was shortened by 0 bases and J by 2 bases, with 9 bases between the two germline ends. The CDR3 contains 15 residues. Here the CDR3 DNA reads TGCGCCAGCAGCTTGGCGGGGATGGGCAATCAGCCCCAGCATTTT. This gives the protein CASSLAGMGNQPQHF.

The gene calls are TRBV7-8 and TRBJ2-7; D gene unclear. This CDR3 comprises 15 residues. Germline V lookup: CDR1 SGHVS, CDR2 FQNEAQ. Trimming removed 1 base at V and 5 bases at J, with 15 bases between. The CDR3 loop reads CASSLGRQKIHEQYF. In DNA form, the CDR3 reads TGTGCCAGCAGCTTAGGTCGTCAGAAGATCCACGAGCAGTACTTC.

The table lists this clone with a count of one. The chain has TRBV28 and TRBJ1-2; 9 bases fit TRBD1. V was clipped by 8 bases and J by 4 bases; unmatched bases: 8. Germline CDR1 MDHEN, CDR2 SYDVKM. The CDR3 sequence is 14 residues long. CDR3 in DNA: TGTGCCAGCGGATCAACAGGGGGCCCCTATGGCTACACCTTC. Amino acids: CASGSTGGPYGYTF.

The rearrangement joins TRBV18 to TRBJ2-5, with 7 positions matching TRBD1. Germline assignment: CDR1 KGHSH and CDR2 LQKENI. The junction had 8 bases not matched to a gene; V was cut back by 3 bases and J by 4 bases. CDR3 size: 15 residues. The CDR3 loop reads CASSPSTGSRETQYF. CDR3 DNA: TGTGCCAGCTCACCGTCGACAGGGTCGAGAGAGACCCAGTACTTC.

V is TRBV20-1 and J is TRBJ2-1; D perhaps matches TRBD2 (7 bases). Germline V gene sequence: CDR1 DFQATT, CDR2 SNEGSKA (reference sequence). V shed 4 bases and J shed 8 bases, with 9 bases lying between them. The CDR3 length is 11 residues. The CDR3 DNA reads as TGCAGTGCTAAGGGGGGGCATGAGCAGTTCTTC. Its translation is CSAKGGHEQFF.

This chain uses TRBV11-2 with TRBJ2-7; D call uncertain. Deletions cut 2 bases from V and 2 bases from J, with 19 bases between. In germline, CDR1 is SGHAT, CDR2 FQNNGV. The CDR3 runs to 17 residues. CDR3: CASSLRSSSTRTYEQYF. Written as DNA, the CDR3 is TGTGCCAGCAGCTTAAGAAGTTCGTCGACACGGACCTACGAGCAGTACTTC.

This sequence joins TRBV7-2 and TRBJ2-2; D is perhaps TRBD2 (6 bases). Trimming took 5 bases from V and 2 from J, leaving 9 bases between them. The CDR3 is 14 residues long. From germline, CDR1 is SGHTA and CDR2 FQGNSA. As DNA, the CDR3 is TGTGCCAGCAGCCGTAGCGGAAACACCGGGGAGCTGTTTTTT. Its protein product is CASSRSGNTGELFF.

This chain joins TRBV12-5 and TRBJ1-2, with D perhaps TRBD1 (5 bases). This CDR3 is built from 14 residues. The germline gives CDR1 LGHNT, CDR2 FRNRAP. Trimming took off 0 bases at V and 7 bases at J, with 12 bases between the two ends. The CDR3 coding sequence is TGTGCTAGTGGTTTGGTGGGCAGGGTCTTTGGCTACACCTTC. It specifies CASGLVGRVFGYTF.